These 18 T cell receptor beta chains were sequenced from one sample in a study of cytomegalovirus exposure and HLA in healthy donors. PCR primers comprised 60 Vbeta and 13 Jbeta primers. Clones were read by immunoSEQ multiplex PCR, and TCRdb kept only the in-frame ones, dropping some. The sample yields 120,000 to 150,000 clones, 82% seen once. Material for sequencing was PBMCs. The receptor source for this set is a male donor in good health and CMV-seronegative.

V is TRBV4-1 and J is TRBJ1-2, with D hard to call. The length of the CDR3 is 13 residues. The V and J ends lost 1 base and 6 bases respectively, with 9 bases between them. The germline V gene has CDR1 MGHRA and CDR2 YSYEKL. The CDR3 bases are TGCGCCAGCAGCCAAGTCGGTACCGATGGCTACACCTTC. Protein: CASSQVGTDGYTF.

This clone was observed a single time. The chain combines TRBV5-4 with TRBJ1-2, with a tentative D call TRBD1 (6 bases). There are 15 residues in the CDR3. Germline V lookup: CDR1 SGHNT, CDR2 YYREEE (reference sequence). Trimming shortened V by 8 bases and J by 7 bases, and 24 bases separated the two germline ends. This chain's CDR3 is CASRGFGGSPGGYTF. For the CDR3, the DNA is TGTGCCAGTAGGGGGTTTGGGGGCTCGCCTGGTGGCTACACCTTC.

The chain couples TRBV6-1 to TRBJ1-2; no clear D gene. The CDR3 extends over 11 amino acids. Trimming took 8 bases from V and 4 from J, leaving 8 bases between them. Germline CDR1 MNHNS, CDR2 SASEGT. The chain's CDR3 is CASSFPYGYTF. CDR3 sequence (DNA): TGTGCCAGCTCTTTTCCCTATGGCTACACCTTC.

V is TRBV4-1 and J is TRBJ2-7; 11 bases are shared with TRBD2. Germline V gene lookup returns CDR1 MGHRA and CDR2 YSYEKL. The CDR3 is 15 residues long. Unmatched junction bases numbered 8, after V lost 3 bases and J lost 7 bases. CDR3: CASSQTLRTSGEQYF. The CDR3 region has the DNA TGCGCCAGCAGCCAGACCCTCCGGACTAGCGGGGAGCAGTACTTC.

The chain joins TRBV5-5 to TRBJ2-1; TRBD2 might be the D (6 bases). Germline CDR1 SGHKS, CDR2 YYEKEE (reference sequence). The CDR3 is 14 amino acids. Between the trimmed V and J ends, which lost 1 base and 9 bases, there was a span of 14 bases. Here the CDR3 reads CASSLMEGWGEQFF. The CDR3 region has the DNA TGTGCCAGCAGCTTGATGGAGGGATGGGGTGAGCAGTTCTTC.

The CDR3 coding sequence is TGTGCCAGCAGCTTGACGGGGCAGCCCCAGCATTTT. Its protein is CASSLTGQPQHF. The chain is built from TRBV5-6 and TRBJ1-5; D not resolved. Germline lookup yields CDR1 SGHDT and CDR2 YYEEEE. V lost 1 base and J lost 7, with 6 bases in between. The CDR3 runs to 12 residues.

V usage is TRBV19 and J usage is TRBJ1-1; 7 positions agree with TRBD1. The germline V gene has CDR1 LNHDA and CDR2 SQIVND (reference sequence). The length of the CDR3 is 15 residues. Losses at the gene ends were 4 bases for V and 0 bases for J; bases not matched to a gene: 5. CDR3 nucleotide sequence: TGTGCCAGTAGTAAACCCGGGACAGTGAACACTGAAGCTTTCTTT. Translating it yields CASSKPGTVNTEAFF.

The rearrangement links TRBV28 to TRBJ2-3; TRBD2 matches 8 bases. CDR3 length equals 15 residues. V lost 9 bases to trimming and J lost 4 bases; unmatched junction nucleotides: 12. Germline V gene data show CDR1 as MDHEN and CDR2 as SYDVKM. The CDR3 DNA reads as TGTGCCAGTACGAGGAGCAGCGGGAGCGCAGATACGCAGTATTTT. This gives the protein CASTRSSGSADTQYF.

The genes are TRBV30 and TRBJ1-6; possibly TRBD1 for D (6 bases). Deletions cut 0 bases from V and 7 bases from J, with 13 bases between. Germline lookup yields CDR1 GTSNPN and CDR2 SVGIG (reference sequence). CDR3 length: 15 residues. DNA for the CDR3: TGTGCCTGGAGTGTGTTGGGGGCGAGGAATTCACCCCTCCACTTT. It translates to CAWSVLGARNSPLHF.

The sample holds one count of this clone. The gene calls are TRBV2 and TRBJ1-5; D perhaps matches TRBD1 (6 bases). Germline CDR1 SNHLY, CDR2 FYNNEI. With 4 bases removed from V and 7 bases from J, the gap between germline ends came to 17 bases. The CDR3 runs to 15 residues. The CDR3 reads CASSVIMGRGQPQHF. The CDR3 DNA reads as TGTGCCAGCAGTGTCATTATGGGCAGGGGACAGCCCCAGCATTTT.

V is TRBV7-3 and J is TRBJ2-7; maybe TRBD1 (6 bases). This CDR3 contains 13 residues. With 2 bases removed from V and 3 bases from J, the gap between germline ends came to 8 bases. CDR1 is SGHTA and CDR2 is FQGTGA in the germline V gene. DNA of the CDR3: TGTGCCAGCAGCTTAGGGGGCTACTACGAGCAGTACTTC. Translation gives CASSLGGYYEQYF.

The chain couples TRBV11-2 to TRBJ1-5, with no clear D. Looked up from germline, CDR1 is SGHAT and CDR2 is FQNNGV. V dropped 4 bases and J dropped 9 bases, with 13 bases sitting between them. This CDR3 is built from 13 residues. CDR3 residues: CASSSDPPGPQHF. CDR3 in DNA: TGTGCCAGCAGCTCCGACCCCCCAGGGCCCCAGCATTTT.

The chain recombines TRBV6-5 with TRBJ2-7, with 7 bases lining up with TRBD2. The ends lost 2 bases at V and 5 bases at J; junction bases unmatched: 6. The CDR3 loop spans 14 amino acids. From germline, CDR1 is MNHEY and CDR2 SVGAGI. The CDR3 nucleotides read TGTGCCAGCAGTTACGGCGGGAGCGGTGACGAGCAGTACTTC. Encoded protein: CASSYGGSGDEQYF.

The chain uses TRBV5-6 and TRBJ2-1, with D unclear. The CDR3 extends over 15 amino acids. Per the germline V gene, CDR1 is SGHDT and CDR2 is YYEEEE. The V end was cut by 0 bases, the J end by 9 bases, with 16 bases between. The CDR3 spells CASSLEWVARGEQFF. The CDR3 DNA is TGTGCCAGCAGCTTGGAATGGGTTGCTAGAGGTGAGCAGTTCTTC.

Points on this clone: At one end the junction does not follow the germline gene, possibly because of a read error. The rearrangement joins TRBV6-1 to TRBJ2-7; 9 positions agree with TRBD1. The CDR3 is made up of 14 amino acids. CDR1 and CDR2 from the germline V gene are MNHNS and SASEGT. Written as DNA, the CDR3 is TGTGCCTGCAGTGAGGGACAGGGTCTCTACGAGCAGTACTTC. Protein sequence: CACSEGQGLYEQYF.

The J gene is TRBJ1-1, the V gene TRBV30; D perhaps matches TRBD1 (5 bases). The germline V and J ends were trimmed by 4 bases and 4 bases, with 13 bases remaining between them. The CDR3 totals 13 residues. In germline, CDR1 is GTSNPN, CDR2 SVGIG (reference sequence). CDR3: CAWTLDNPTEAFF. The CDR3 DNA reads as TGTGCCTGGACGCTGGACAACCCCACTGAAGCTTTCTTT.

This clone showed up just once. The V gene is TRBV9, the J gene TRBJ2-3; no reliable D call. This CDR3 spans 12 amino acids. CDR1 and CDR2 from the germline V gene are SGDLS and YYNGEE. Trimming left V 3 bases short and J 4 bases short, with 6 bases between. The CDR3 reads CASSEQSDTQYF. The DNA of the CDR3 is TGTGCCAGCAGCGAACAGTCAGATACGCAGTATTTT. The variable domain in full, with the rest retrieved from reference TRBV9 and TRBJ2-3, is DSGVTQTPKHLITATGQRVTLRCSPRSGDLSVYWYQQSLDQGLQFLIQYYNGEERAKGNILERFSAQQFPDLHSELNLSSLELGDSALYFCASSEQSDTQYFGPGTRLTVL.

This chain uses TRBV28 with TRBJ2-7; no clear D gene. The germline CDR1 and CDR2 sequences are MDHEN and SYDVKM. The germline V and J ends were trimmed by 3 bases and 0 bases, with 9 bases remaining between them. The CDR3 is 14 amino acids. CDR3 sequence (DNA): TGTGCCAGCAGTTTGCCCAGACTCTCCTACGAGCAGTACTTC. Translating it yields CASSLPRLSYEQYF.